The 18 T cell receptor beta chains listed next were all sequenced from one sample in a study of blood T cells in healthy people across ages. Sample-barcoded 5' priming and a J-beta primer mix drove a second PCR of about 6 to 12 cycles. TCRdb reprocessed the 5' RACE reads with MiXCR, giving one entry per CDR3 protein. Of approximately 780,000 distinct CDR3 sequences listed, roughly 26% are singletons. These sequences were also reported in another study, on T cells of mothers and their children.

Sequencing was done on a sample of blood. The source is a boy aged 5-17 years in good health.

Only a few counts were recorded for this clonotype. This rearrangement joins TRBV18 to TRBJ1-3; possibly TRBD1 for D (5 bases). The ends were cut back, 5 bases at V and 4 bases at J, with 9 bases in the middle. The germline CDR1 and CDR2 sequences are KGHSH and LQKENI. CDR3 length: 13 residues. The CDR3, as DNA: TGTGCCAGCTCAACCCGGGGCGGAAACACCATATATTTT. Translated: CASSTRGGNTIYF.

V and J are TRBV13 and TRBJ1-5; a weak D match, TRBD1 (6 bases). The CDR3 has 13 amino acids. Germline assignment: CDR1 PRHDT and CDR2 FYEKMQ (reference sequence). V gave up 5 bases and J gave up 11 bases, with 16 bases separating them. CDR3 coding DNA: TGTGCCAGCAGCCAAGGGGGGCTAAGGGCCCAGCATTTT. The encoded protein is CASSQGGLRAQHF.

The genes are TRBV15 and TRBJ1-1; D uncertain. V gave up 0 bases and J gave up 11 bases, with 13 bases separating them. This CDR3 has 13 amino acids. CDR1 LNHNV and CDR2 YYDKDF come from the germline V gene (reference sequence). CDR3 nucleotides: TGTGCCACCAGCAGAGATCTGGGCCGAGGGGCTTTCTTT. Translation: CATSRDLGRGAFF.

The table lists this clonotype with a few counts. This chain joins TRBV30 and TRBJ1-5, with TRBD1 matching over 7 bases. After removal of 0 bases from V and 6 bases from J, the junction contained 5 bases not matched to a gene. CDR1 and CDR2 (germline): GTSNPN, SVGIG (reference sequence). The CDR3 runs to 14 residues. CDR3 sequence reads: CAWSVNRGGQPQHF. CDR3 bases: TGTGCCTGGAGTGTGAACAGGGGAGGTCAGCCCCAGCATTTT.

This clonotype was recorded a few times. J is TRBJ2-4 and V is TRBV10-1; D is perhaps TRBD2 (5 bases). The CDR3 length is 16 residues. The V gene lost 0 bases and the J gene lost 3 bases, with 12 bases spanning the gap. In germline, CDR1 is WNHNN, CDR2 SYGVQD (reference sequence). CDR3 sequence: CASSESTGKDKNIQYF. The CDR3 DNA is TGCGCCAGCAGTGAGTCTACGGGAAAAGACAAAAACATTCAGTACTTC.

This chain joins TRBV5-1 and TRBJ2-5; no clear D. Germline-derived CDR1 and CDR2 are SGHRS and YFSETQ. The V and J ends lost 1 base and 5 bases respectively, with 9 bases between them. This CDR3 is built from 13 residues. CDR3 residues: CASSLLQVETQYF. The CDR3 coding sequence is TGCGCCAGCAGCTTGCTCCAGGTTGAGACCCAGTACTTC.

This clonotype was counted a few times. This sequence joins TRBV3-1 and TRBJ2-5, with D possibly being TRBD2 (6 bases). The assigned J gene may be wrong: the sequence end matches TRBJ2-7 better. Germline loops: CDR1 LGHDT, CDR2 YNNKEL (reference sequence). CDR3 length equals 15 residues. CDR3 nucleotides: TGTGCCAGCAGCCACCGAGGGCGGGGCTCCTACGAGCAGTACTTC. Its protein is CASSHRGRGSYEQYF.

The chain combines TRBV7-9 with TRBJ1-6; 9 bases are shared with TRBD1. Per the germline V gene, CDR1 is SEHNR and CDR2 is FQNEAQ (reference sequence). The CDR3 contains 15 residues. Trimming at V came to 4 bases and at J to 10 bases, leaving 8 bases not matched to a gene. The CDR3 nucleotides read TGTGCCAGCAGCTACCCTGGACAGGGGAGGTCACCCCTCCACTTT. It is translated as CASSYPGQGRSPLHF.

The chain employs TRBV5-1 and TRBJ2-5, with D perhaps TRBD1 (5 bases). Germline V lookup: CDR1 SGHRS, CDR2 YFSETQ. This CDR3 comprises 14 residues. V lost 1 base and J lost 4, with 11 bases in between. The CDR3 DNA sequence: TGCGCCAGCAGCTTGAGGACAAACCGAGAGACCCAGTACTTC. Its protein product is CASSLRTNRETQYF.

This clonotype was found many times. V gene TRBV7-6 combines with J gene TRBJ1-4; D is unresolved. The germline V and J ends were trimmed by 6 bases and 7 bases, with 9 bases remaining between them. Germline CDR1 SGHVS, CDR2 FNYEAQ. The CDR3 runs to 12 residues. CDR3 DNA: TGTGCCAGCAGTCGTGTCGGTGAAAAACTGTTTTTT. Translation gives CASSRVGEKLFF.

This chain links TRBV25-1 with TRBJ2-5; 8 bases align to TRBD2. The J call may be incorrect, as the DNA end agrees better with TRBJ2-1. The CDR3 sequence is 14 residues long. The germline V gene has CDR1 MGHDK and CDR2 SYGVNS. This CDR3 is CASSDTSGYNEQFF. The DNA of the CDR3 is TGTGCCAGCAGTGACACTAGCGGCTACAATGAGCAGTTCTTC.

This clonotype came up a few times. CDR3 sequence reads: CASSPILHF. In DNA form, the CDR3 reads TGCGCCAGCAGCCCCATCCTCCACTTT. The chain is built from TRBV5-1 and TRBJ1-6; D gene ambiguous. The CDR3 covers 9 residues. CDR1 is SGHRS and CDR2 is YFSETQ in the germline V gene. The V gene lost 4 bases and the J gene lost 15 bases, with 5 bases spanning the gap.

The genes are TRBV12-3 or TRBV12-4 and TRBJ1-2, with 8 bases identical to TRBD1. The V segment lost 6 bases and the J segment 5 bases; nucleotides outside the gene matches: 11. The CDR3 contains 15 residues. The CDR3 protein is CASREGQAGTYGYTF. CDR3 DNA sequence: TGTGCCAGCAGAGAGGGACAGGCGGGAACTTATGGCTACACCTTC.

The chain is built from TRBV2 and TRBJ2-1, with TRBD2 matching over 8 bases. This CDR3 is 16 amino acids long. J lost 5 bases, V lost 8 bases, and 14 bases had no gene match. Per germline, CDR1 SNHLY and CDR2 FYNNEI. CDR3 nucleotides: TGTGCCAGCTCCCAGTCCGTCTGGCGGGAGGACAATGAGCAGTTCTTC. Protein: CASSQSVWREDNEQFF.

The chain employs TRBV5-1 and TRBJ2-2; a possible D gene is TRBD1 (6 bases). Trimming pared 7 bases from V and 1 base from J, leaving 11 bases between. This CDR3 spans 14 amino acids. The germline CDR1 and CDR2 sequences are SGHRS and YFSETQ. The CDR3 region is CASARQENTGELFF. CDR3 DNA: TGCGCCAGCGCGAGACAGGAGAACACCGGGGAGCTGTTTTTT.

The rearrangement links TRBV4-2 to TRBJ1-1; 7 bases fit TRBD1. This CDR3 spans 14 amino acids. Trimming took 5 bases from V and 1 from J; bases not matched to a gene: 4. Germline V CDR1 and CDR2: LGHNA, YNFKEQ. For the CDR3, the DNA is TGTGCCAGCAGCGGACAGGTCCAGAACACTGAAGCTTTCTTT. Its translation: CASSGQVQNTEAFF.

V is TRBV7-6 and J is TRBJ2-7; tentative D call: TRBD2 (7 bases). The CDR3 extends over 16 amino acids. The germline CDR1 and CDR2 sequences are SGHVS and FNYEAQ. V lost 1 base and J 2 bases, leaving 15 bases between the germline ends. CDR3 coding DNA: TGTGCCAGCAGCTTAGGCTGGGGGGGGGCGCCCTACGAGCAGTACTTC. Translation gives CASSLGWGGAPYEQYF.

The chain uses TRBV18 and TRBJ2-7; tentative D call: TRBD1 (5 bases). The CDR3 runs 14 residues. V was cut by 2 bases and J by 5 bases, with 13 bases left in between. Germline CDR1 and CDR2: KGHSH and LQKENI. Here the CDR3 reads CASSPVNRFNEQYF. DNA for the CDR3: TGTGCCAGCTCACCAGTAAACAGGTTTAACGAGCAGTACTTC. The variable domain in full, with the rest retrieved from reference TRBV18 and TRBJ2-7, is NAGVMQNPRHLVRRRGQEARLRCSPMKGHSHVYWYRQLPEEGLKFMVYLQKENIIDESGMPKERFSAEFPKEGPSILRIQQVVRGDSAAYFCASSPVNRFNEQYFGPGTRLTVT.